What follows are 11 T cell receptor beta chains derived from one specimen sequenced in a study of identifying expanded T cells in peripheral blood. Generated by immunoSEQ multiplex PCR, the TCRdb table keeps only in-frame clones and is missing some. The sample records some 100,000 clones, less than 90% being singletons. Source material: blood. These receptor sequences come from a person aged 18 to 70 in good health.

V and J are TRBV19 and TRBJ2-5; 9 bases are shared with TRBD1. This CDR3 has 13 amino acids. V gave up 6 bases and J gave up 3 bases; unmatched junction bases: 2. CDR1 LNHDA and CDR2 SQIVND come from the germline V gene (reference sequence). In DNA form, the CDR3 reads TGTGCCAGTAGCTGGGACAGGGAAGAGACCCAGTACTTC. Encoded protein: CASSWDREETQYF.

CDR3 in amino acids: CASSARGPGRQETQYF. As DNA, the CDR3 is TGTGCCAGCAGCGCCCGGGGGCCAGGTAGACAAGAGACCCAGTACTTC. The V and J genes are TRBV11-2 and TRBJ2-5; D possibly matches TRBD1 or TRBD2 (6 bases each). This CDR3 region has 16 residues. Trimming cost V 5 bases and J 2 bases, with 18 bases left between them. The V gene's germline CDR1 is SGHAT and CDR2 FQNNGV.

The V gene is TRBV2, the J gene TRBJ2-3; D unclear. Trimming cost V 7 bases and J 0 bases, with 8 bases left between them. Germline assignment: CDR1 SNHLY and CDR2 FYNNEI. The CDR3 has 13 residues. The CDR3 here is CASMRRSTDTQYF. The CDR3 bases are TGTGCCAGCATGCGGCGGAGCACAGATACGCAGTATTTT.

This sequence joins TRBV28 and TRBJ2-1, with 7 bases fitting TRBD2. Germline V gene data show CDR1 as MDHEN and CDR2 as SYDVKM. Germline trimming cut 0 bases from V and 8 bases from J; bases unmatched to any gene: 7. This CDR3 region has 15 residues. The CDR3 DNA follows: TGTGCCAGCAGTTTATGGGGGGAGGGCCGAGATGAGCAGTTCTTC. Its translation is CASSLWGEGRDEQFF.

The chain's CDR3 is CASSAGLGGWVNTGELFF. CDR3 DNA: TGTGCCAGCAGCGCGGGACTAGGGGGTTGGGTGAACACCGGGGAGCTGTTTTTT. The chain combines TRBV7-9 with TRBJ2-2, with TRBD2 matching over 8 bases. The V gene end was trimmed by 5 bases and the J gene end by 1 base; junction bases not matched to a gene: 12. Germline V gene lookup returns CDR1 SEHNR and CDR2 FQNEAQ (reference sequence). The CDR3 extends over 18 amino acids. Looking up the rest from reference TRBV7-9 and TRBJ2-2 gives the full variable domain: DTGVSQNPRHKITKRGQNVTFRCDPISEHNRLYWYRQTLGQGPEFLTYFQNEAQLEKSRLLSDRFSAERPKGSFSTLEIQRTEQGDSAMYLCASSAGLGGWVNTGELFFGEGSRLTVL.

This chain uses TRBV4-3 with TRBJ1-5; D is unclear. CDR3 length: 13 residues. The germline CDR1 and CDR2 sequences are LGHNA and YSLEER. V shed 4 bases and J shed 7 bases, with 11 bases lying between them. DNA of the CDR3: TGCGCCAGCAGCCTAACCGATAACCAGCCCCAGCATTTT. It specifies CASSLTDNQPQHF.

The chain couples TRBV5-6 to TRBJ2-1; D may correspond to TRBD1 or TRBD2 (5 bases each). CDR3 length equals 14 residues. Germline CDR1 is SGHDT and CDR2 is YYEEEE. Trimming took 4 bases from V and 8 from J, leaving 16 bases between them. This chain's CDR3 is CASSQWGSEDEQFF. CDR3 in DNA: TGTGCCAGCAGCCAGTGGGGGAGTGAAGATGAGCAGTTCTTC.

This sequence joins TRBV5-1 and TRBJ2-3; D might be TRBD1 or TRBD2, each matching 5 bases. Per the germline V gene, CDR1 is SGHRS and CDR2 is YFSETQ. The CDR3 has 15 amino acids. Trimming shortened V by 4 bases and J by 0 bases, and 12 bases separated the two germline ends. As DNA, the CDR3 is TGCGCCAGCAGCCAGCTTGGGGACAGCACAGATACGCAGTATTTT. This encodes CASSQLGDSTDTQYF. The whole variable domain, filled in from reference TRBV5-1 and TRBJ2-3, reads KAGVTQTPRYLIKTRGQQVTLSCSPISGHRSVSWYQQTPGQGLQFLFEYFSETQRNKGNFPGRFSGRQFSNSRSEMNVSTLELGDSALYLCASSQLGDSTDTQYFGPGTRLTVL.

This chain joins TRBV7-9 and TRBJ2-3; possibly TRBD1 or TRBD2 for D (5 bases each). The V end lost 2 bases, the J end lost 10 bases, and 13 bases lay between the germline ends. This CDR3 has 13 amino acids. Germline CDR1 SEHNR, CDR2 FQNEAQ (reference sequence). This chain's CDR3 is CASSLSVGESQYF. CDR3 DNA: TGTGCCAGCAGCTTATCGGTGGGGGAGTCGCAGTATTTT.

The chain combines TRBV20-1 with TRBJ2-1; D gene unclear. In germline, CDR1 is DFQATT, CDR2 SNEGSKA (reference sequence). Between the trimmed V and J ends, which lost 1 base and 10 bases, there was a span of 8 bases. CDR3 length: 11 amino acids. This CDR3 reads CSARVPGEQFF. The CDR3 DNA reads as TGCAGTGCTAGAGTTCCGGGCGAGCAGTTCTTC.

A remark on this clone: The germline gene is not matched at one end of the junction; a read error may be the cause. The sample carries other DNA sequences with the same CDR3. V is TRBV6-1 and J is TRBJ2-1, with D possibly being TRBD1 (8 bases). Germline CDR1 reads MNHNS; CDR2 reads SASEGT. The CDR3 has 16 residues. CDR3 sequence (DNA): TGTGCCAGCAGTGACGGGGGGCAGGGGGCGCCCGGTGAGCAATTCTTC. Translation: CASSDGGQGAPGEQFF.